These 13 T cell receptor beta chains came from one sample sequenced in a study of T cell responses to AZD1222 COVID-19 vaccine. Assay used: immunoSEQ multiplex PCR; TCRdb lists only in-frame clones, some missing. This sample has 120,000 to 150,000 clones, with about 87% found just once. The sequencing used peripheral blood, collected on day 0 of AZD1222 vaccination. All receptors derive from an adult in good health.

V gene TRBV5-1 combines with J gene TRBJ2-1, with D unresolved. This CDR3 has 15 amino acids. The ends were cut back, 4 bases at V and 1 base at J, with 12 bases in the middle. From germline, CDR1 is SGHRS and CDR2 YFSETQ. The CDR3 coding sequence is TGCGCCAGCAGCCTGGACCCGGCGTCCTACAATGAGCAGTTCTTC. Translation: CASSLDPASYNEQFF.

This clone was counted only a few times. The same CDR3 is also encoded by other DNA sequences in this sample. V and J are TRBV27 and TRBJ2-2; TRBD1 agrees at 11 bases. Germline-derived CDR1 and CDR2 are MNHEY and SMNVEV (reference sequence). Trimming removed 3 bases from V and 6 bases from J; junction bases left unmatched: 3. CDR3 length: 15 amino acids. CDR3 in DNA: TGTGCCAGCAGTTTCGGGACAGGGGGGGCCGGGGAGCTGTTTTTT. Translating gives CASSFGTGGAGELFF.

V is TRBV28 and J is TRBJ2-7; a weak D match, TRBD2 (5 bases). The germline CDR1 and CDR2 sequences are MDHEN and SYDVKM. The CDR3 covers 14 residues. Trimming shortened V by 9 bases and J by 7 bases, and 22 bases separated the two germline ends. DNA of the CDR3: TGTGCCAGTGATCAGGCTAGCCACCCCCTGGAGCAGTACTTC. It specifies CASDQASHPLEQYF.

This chain links TRBV14 with TRBJ2-7, with D possibly matching TRBD2 (5 bases). Between the trimmed V and J ends, which lost 4 bases and 2 bases, there was a span of 12 bases. The CDR3 spans 14 residues. Germline CDR1 is SGHDN and CDR2 is FVKESK. As DNA, the CDR3 is TGTGCCAGCAGCCTTGAACTAGGGCCCTACGAGCAGTACTTC. Translation: CASSLELGPYEQYF.

The rearrangement joins TRBV5-1 to TRBJ1-1; the D gene is possibly TRBD1 (5 bases). The ends were cut back, 5 bases at V and 4 bases at J, with 15 bases in the middle. The CDR3 sequence is 14 residues long. The V gene's germline CDR1 is SGHRS and CDR2 YFSETQ. The CDR3 DNA is TGCGCCAGCAGTTTAGGAGGGGCAGTCACTGAAGCTTTCTTT. It specifies CASSLGGAVTEAFF.

The chain employs TRBV15 and TRBJ1-5; 7 bases match TRBD1. Germline lookup yields CDR1 LNHNV and CDR2 YYDKDF (reference sequence). The CDR3 runs 13 residues. V dropped 5 bases and J dropped 8; count of bases not matched to a gene: 6. The CDR3 DNA reads TGTGCCACCAGCCCCACAGGGGATAAGCCCCAGCATTTT. This sequence encodes CATSPTGDKPQHF.

This chain joins TRBV6-6 and TRBJ1-5, with D maybe TRBD1 (5 bases). Per germline, CDR1 MNHNY and CDR2 SVGAGI (reference sequence). V was pared by 8 bases and J by 4 bases, with 9 bases between. This CDR3 is built from 12 residues. In nucleotides, the CDR3 is TGTGCCAGCGTGGGGGGGAATCAGCCCCAGCATTTT. It specifies CASVGGNQPQHF.

The chain combines TRBV12-3 or TRBV12-4 with TRBJ2-1, with D possibly being TRBD2 (5 bases). V was pared by 1 base and J by 12 bases, with 7 bases between. The CDR3 extends over 11 amino acids. For the CDR3, the DNA is TGTGCCAGCAGTTTAGGAGGGCCGCAGTTCTTC. Protein product: CASSLGGPQFF.

The rearrangement links TRBV28 to TRBJ1-1; D gene ambiguous. Germline V gives CDR1 MDHEN, CDR2 SYDVKM. V was shortened by 4 bases and J by 4 bases, with 13 bases between the two germline ends. This CDR3 contains 14 residues. CDR3 DNA sequence: TGTGCCAGCAGTTCCCGGACCTCAACCACTGAAGCTTTCTTT. Translating it yields CASSSRTSTTEAFF. Full variable domain (missing parts from reference TRBV28 and TRBJ1-1): DVKVTQSSRYLVKRTGEKVFLECVQDMDHENMFWYRQDPGLGLRLIYFSYDVKMKEKGDIPEGYSVSREKKERFSLILESASTNQTSMYLCASSSRTSTTEAFFGQGTRLTVV.

J is TRBJ2-1 and V is TRBV7-2; TRBD1 agrees at 7 bases. CDR1 is SGHTA, CDR2 FQGNSA, per germline. This CDR3 is 13 amino acids long. V dropped 9 bases and J dropped 7; count of bases not matched to a gene: 9. The CDR3 is CASHSTGFNEQFF. The CDR3 DNA sequence: TGTGCCAGTCATTCGACAGGGTTTAATGAGCAGTTCTTC.

The gene calls are TRBV7-3 and TRBJ2-7; 8 bases align to TRBD2. The ends lost 1 base at V and 2 bases at J; junction bases unmatched: 10. In germline, CDR1 is SGHTA, CDR2 FQGTGA. The CDR3 sequence is 17 residues long. The CDR3 region is CASSLKQSPGGPYEQYF. In nucleotides, the CDR3 is TGTGCCAGCAGCTTAAAACAATCCCCGGGAGGGCCCTACGAGCAGTACTTC.

V is TRBV6-5 and J is TRBJ1-2; no clear D gene. Trimming took 4 bases from V and 2 from J, leaving 8 bases between them. The CDR3 spans 13 residues. Germline V gene lookup returns CDR1 MNHEY and CDR2 SVGAGI. Written as DNA, the CDR3 is TGTGCCAGCAGTTCCGGCCAGAACTATGGCTACACCTTC. Residues: CASSSGQNYGYTF.

This clone was detected only once. This chain uses TRBV6-2 or TRBV6-3 with TRBJ1-1, with 7 bases fitting TRBD1. Germline-derived CDR1 and CDR2 are MNHEY and SVGEGT. This CDR3 has 17 residues. J gave up 1 base and V 2 bases, and 10 bases lay outside the gene matches. DNA for the CDR3: TGTGCCAGCAGTTACGATAGTACAGGGGAACAGAACACTGAAGCTTTCTTT. Translated, it gives CASSYDSTGEQNTEAFF.